The 18 T cell receptor beta chains below all came from one sample that was sequenced in a study of blood T cells in healthy people across ages. The second PCR ran roughly 6 to 12 cycles with a sample-barcoded 5' primer and J-beta primers. MiXCR, run by TCRdb on the 5' RACE reads, gives a single entry per CDR3 protein. The sample consists of 1,500,000 or so distinct CDR3 sequences, around 40% of them appearing once. Sequencing used blood. The receptors come from a woman aged 18 to 35 in good health.

The rearrangement links TRBV9 to TRBJ2-3, with D possibly matching TRBD2 (6 bases). CDR1 and CDR2 (germline): SGDLS, YYNGEE. Trimming left V 0 bases short and J 3 bases short, with 11 bases between. CDR3 size: 15 residues. The CDR3 region has the DNA TGTGCCAGCAGCGTAGTTCCTAGCGAAACAGATACGCAGTATTTT. This encodes CASSVVPSETDTQYF.

This clonotype was observed a few times. Here the CDR3 DNA reads TGTGCCAGCAGTTACTCGAGCGGGAGAACCTACAATGAGCAGTTCTTC. Translating gives CASSYSSGRTYNEQFF. The chain combines TRBV6-2 or TRBV6-3 with TRBJ2-1, with 8 nucleotides matching TRBD2. The CDR3 is 16 amino acids. Germline V gene lookup returns CDR1 MNHEY and CDR2 SVGEGT. Trimming removed 0 bases from V and 2 bases from J; junction bases left unmatched: 3.

This clonotype occurred a few times. The genes are TRBV5-1 and TRBJ2-2, with TRBD2 identical over 14 bases. The V segment lost 1 base and the J segment 6 bases; nucleotides outside the gene matches: 5. The germline V gene encodes CDR1 SGHRS and CDR2 YFSETQ. The CDR3 has 17 amino acids. The CDR3 DNA reads as TGCGCCAGCAGCTTGTATGGACTAGCGGGAGGACCCGGGGAGCTGTTTTTT. Its protein product is CASSLYGLAGGPGELFF.

This chain uses TRBV7-6 with TRBJ1-1, with 7 bases identical to TRBD1. In germline, CDR1 is SGHVS, CDR2 FNYEAQ. J lost 4 bases, V lost 4 bases, and 9 bases had no gene match. CDR3 length: 15 residues. This chain's CDR3 is CASSSARQGGTEAFF. The DNA for the CDR3 is TGTGCCAGCAGCTCCGCAAGACAGGGTGGCACTGAAGCTTTCTTT.

The rearrangement uses TRBV5-1 and TRBJ2-7; 10 nucleotides agree with TRBD1. Trimming removed 4 bases from V and 0 bases from J; junction bases left unmatched: 1. The V gene's germline CDR1 is SGHRS and CDR2 YFSETQ. The CDR3 contains 14 residues. The CDR3 sequence is CASSGTGDSYEQYF. As DNA, the CDR3 is TGCGCCAGCAGCGGGACAGGGGACTCCTACGAGCAGTACTTC.

The table lists this clonotype with a count of one. A much larger clone differs from this one at a single base, so this may be a read error. The chain links TRBV10-3 to TRBJ2-1; 7 bases are a match to TRBD1. The DNA end is a closer match to TRBJ2-7, so the J assignment may be wrong. Germline CDR1 and CDR2: ENHRY and SYGVKD. CDR3 length: 15 residues. The CDR3 region is CAISEGSGGVNEQYF. The DNA of the CDR3 is TGTGCCATCAGTGAAGGGTCAGGGGGAGTCAATGAGCAGTACTTC.

The rearrangement uses TRBV10-3 and TRBJ2-7; 9 nucleotides line up with TRBD2. J lost 7 bases, V lost 4 bases, and 11 bases had no gene match. The CDR3 is 15 residues long. In germline, CDR1 is ENHRY, CDR2 SYGVKD. The CDR3 DNA sequence: TGTGCCATCAGTGGCAGCGGGGGGTATCCGAATGAGCAGTACTTC. This encodes CAISGSGGYPNEQYF.

The V gene is TRBV7-9, the J gene TRBJ1-4; 7 bases fit TRBD1. V was clipped by 1 base and J by 7 bases; unmatched bases: 3. CDR1 and CDR2 (germline): SEHNR, FQNEAQ (reference sequence). The CDR3 runs to 14 residues. CDR3 sequence reads: CASSLGQGVEKLFF. The CDR3 coding sequence is TGTGCCAGCAGCTTAGGACAGGGAGTTGAAAAACTGTTTTTT.

A single count supports this clonotype. One end of the junction varies from germline; a read error may be responsible. The chain recombines TRBV18 with TRBJ2-5, with D perhaps TRBD1 (6 bases). CDR3 size: 14 residues. Germline V gene lookup returns CDR1 KGHSH and CDR2 LQKENI. Written as DNA, the CDR3 is TGTGCCAGCTCGCCACCGGGGACACTCGATGAGCAGTACTTC. This gives the protein CASSPPGTLDEQYF. The complete variable domain, with remaining parts taken from reference TRBV18 and TRBJ2-5, reads NAGVMQNPRHLVRRRGQEARLRCSPMKGHSHVYWYRQLPEEGLKFMVYLQKENIIDESGMPKERFSAEFPKEGPSILRIQQVVRGDSAAYFCASSPPGTLDEQYFGPGTRLLVL.

This clonotype was counted between two and nine times. This sequence joins TRBV12-3 or TRBV12-4 and TRBJ2-7; 9 bases match TRBD1. The V gene end was trimmed by 5 bases and the J gene end by 3 bases; junction bases not matched to a gene: 5. The CDR3 length is 14 residues. CDR3 DNA: TGTGCCAGCAGTACACAGGGGGCGTTCTACGAGCAGTACTTC. Translating it yields CASSTQGAFYEQYF.

The rearrangement joins TRBV28 to TRBJ2-5, with 9 bases identical to TRBD2. This CDR3 has 14 residues. Germline CDR1 reads MDHEN; CDR2 reads SYDVKM. V lost 8 bases and J lost 5; bases outside the gene matches: 9. The CDR3 loop is CASLLGLAGETQYF. Written as DNA, the CDR3 is TGTGCCAGCTTATTGGGACTAGCAGGGGAGACCCAGTACTTC.

J is TRBJ1-2 and V is TRBV9; D not certain. Looked up from germline, CDR1 is SGDLS and CDR2 is YYNGEE. V gave up 0 bases and J gave up 7 bases, with 7 bases separating them. The CDR3 has 12 residues. The CDR3 DNA sequence: TGTGCCAGCAGCGTAGTAGACGGTGGCTACACCTTC. Residues: CASSVVDGGYTF. The full variable domain, in which reference TRBV9 and TRBJ1-2 provide the parts outside the CDR3, is DSGVTQTPKHLITATGQRVTLRCSPRSGDLSVYWYQQSLDQGLQFLIQYYNGEERAKGNILERFSAQQFPDLHSELNLSSLELGDSALYFCASSVVDGGYTFGSGTRLTVV.

This rearrangement joins TRBV3-1 to TRBJ1-1; D call uncertain. V was clipped by 0 bases and J by 10 bases, with 18 bases between them. The CDR3 extends over 15 amino acids. Looked up from germline, CDR1 is LGHDT and CDR2 is YNNKEL (reference sequence). In DNA form, the CDR3 reads TGTGCCAGCAGCCAAGACGTGGGGTTTAAGGGAGGAGCTTTCTTT. Translated, it gives CASSQDVGFKGGAFF.

The chain carries TRBV29-1 and TRBJ2-2; no definite D call. The CDR3 has 14 residues. V gave up 4 bases and J gave up 1 base, with 10 bases separating them. CDR1 SQVTM and CDR2 ANQGSEA come from the germline V gene. The CDR3 sequence is CSVAQRLNTGELFF. The CDR3 nucleotides are TGCAGCGTTGCACAGAGACTGAACACCGGGGAGCTGTTTTTT.

This clonotype was counted a few times. V usage is TRBV4-1 and J usage is TRBJ1-1, with no clear D. The V end lost 3 bases, the J end lost 0 bases, and 11 bases lay between the germline ends. Germline values: CDR1 MGHRA, CDR2 YSYEKL. The CDR3 contains 15 residues. The CDR3 sequence is CASSHVLIMNTEAFF. CDR3 nucleotides: TGCGCCAGCAGCCACGTACTGATCATGAACACTGAAGCTTTCTTT.

This chain joins TRBV30 and TRBJ1-1; 8 nucleotides agree with TRBD1. J lost 4 bases, V lost 0 bases, and 4 bases had no gene match. The germline V gene encodes CDR1 GTSNPN and CDR2 SVGIG (reference sequence). The CDR3 consists of 14 residues. The CDR3 protein is CAWSVLTGGTEAFF. In nucleotides, the CDR3 is TGTGCCTGGAGTGTACTCACAGGGGGCACTGAAGCTTTCTTT.

The chain links TRBV20-1 to TRBJ1-1; D is unclear. Germline CDR1 DFQATT, CDR2 SNEGSKA (reference sequence). The CDR3 covers 12 residues. V lost 3 bases, J lost 3 bases, and 8 bases lay in between. The CDR3 DNA is TGCAGTGCTAGTGTTCGGGACACTGAAGCTTTCTTT. Translation gives CSASVRDTEAFF.

This clonotype has only a few counts. V is TRBV7-9 and J is TRBJ2-7; D possibly corresponds to TRBD2 (6 bases). Trimming took 8 bases from V and 2 from J, leaving 16 bases between them. The CDR3 runs 14 residues. Germline V gene data show CDR1 as SEHNR and CDR2 as FQNEAQ (reference sequence). This chain's CDR3 is CASQKLAETYEQYF. CDR3 bases: TGTGCCAGCCAAAAATTAGCGGAAACCTACGAGCAGTACTTC.